This T cell receptor (beta chain) originates from a study of cytotoxic CD8 clonotypes in ibrutinib-treated CLL (dated by TCRdb to 2020 to 2022). About the full investigation: The cohort was composed of some twelve relapsed/refractory and fewer than 16 treatment-naive patients; IGHV unmutated status was identified in around 17 patients. All remission and progressive disease samples were collected while patients were still receiving ibrutinib. Cryopreserved peripheral blood mononuclear cells were obtained prior to treatment, at the time of response, and at either disease progression or sustained remission. Longitudinal samples were available for about 30% of the roughly 90 trial participants. Responses were partial in approximately 24 patients and complete in 2; after median about 68 months follow-up, around 14 stayed in remission and about twelve progressed. Samples at response were collected after a median of about 11 months of treatment, with a range of about 6 to 40 months. An average of 255,043 productive templates and 94,082 productive rearrangements was obtained per sample.

This clone has just one count. Its antigen is unknown. No clone much larger than this one lies a single base away; base qualities are absent. The trim is 4 bases for V and 3 bases for J, with a gap of 13 bases between the germline ends. The CDR3 spans 14 residues, from the cysteine through the phenylalanine. The read is trimmed to its CDR3 DNA, 42 bases read in frame from base 1. The CDR1 and CDR2 encoded by the germline V gene are MNHEY and SVGAGI. A MiSeq instrument was used for deep resolution sequencing, which targeted depths ranging from 1 in 1 million up to 1 in 200,000 T cells, with coverage averaging 10x for each clonotype. TCR beta libraries were generated with the immunoSEQ hsTCRB Kit. The paper's processing steps were these. ImmunoSEQ Data Assistant and ImmunoSEQ Analyzer were used for data analysis, and V, D and J genes were assigned according to IMGT definitions. Clonality, which ranges from 0 to 1, was calculated as one minus the normalized Shannon entropy of productive rearrangement frequencies. Public clonotype analysis was restricted to overrepresented clonotypes comprising at least 0.05% of each patient's repertoire. Some 12 age-matched healthy donor repertoires from immuneACCESS served as clonality controls. TCRdb carries this immuneACCESS record with in-frame sequences only. Its versions omit some clonotypes, under half of them owing to an unresolved V gene in the studies checked, with the rest unexplained. V, J and clone size derive from that table, while D and trimming were established from the DNA sequence. The sample profile shows over 100,000 clones; 50% to 65% of them were found once. Clones ranked in the top ten supply around 37% of the sample.

The label giving this sample's time point can be read as: 24 months on ibrutinib. For TCR beta library preparation, 1.5 to 2.5 micrograms of genomic DNA was extracted from cryopreserved PBMCs. Longitudinal blood samples from CLL patients on ibrutinib monotherapy were analyzed using high-throughput TCR beta sequencing. Patients were enrolled in a phase 2 open-label single-center ibrutinib monotherapy trial. Results and caveats for the whole study, not just this receptor: At baseline, clonality was higher than in age-matched healthy donors and showed a strong correlation with circulating CD8+ T-cell counts. Public clonotypes were found to be uncommon and were observed to contract or remain stable during treatment; the increase in clonality was shown to reflect expansion of private clonotypes at ibrutinib response. Sustained-remission and progressing patients did not have matched sampling times, and lymph node repertoires were not examined. At ibrutinib response clonality went up, during sustained remission it held steady, and at progression it dropped back toward baseline.

The clonotype originates from a human donor with chronic lymphocytic leukemia. The rearranged segments are TRBV6-5 and TRBJ2-7; the D call could be TRBD1 or TRBD2, with each sharing 5 bases. The source was PBMCs, collected after 24 months of ibrutinib treatment. In nucleotides, the sequence is TGTGCCAGCAGTTTGGTGCAGGGAGACTACGAGCAGTACTTC. It codes for CASSLVQGDYEQYF.